The 17 T cell receptor beta chains reported below all come from one sample, sequenced in a study of OX40 agonist ivuxolimab in advanced cancers. Library preparation was by the immunoSEQ multiplex PCR assay. Entries here come from immuneACCESS through TCRdb and include only in-frame sequences with V and J called. Some clones fail to appear in such tables; in the studies checked, an unresolved V gene covers under half of the shortfall, and the cause of the remainder is unknown. In this sample the table shows 150,000 to 190,000 clones, 90% to 95% of which occur a single time. The ten top clones hold about 0.31% of the sample. The starting material was CD4+ or CD8+ T cells sorted from blood, obtained in a trial of the OX40 agonist ivuxolimab. Receptors were obtained from an adult with an advanced solid tumor such as melanoma, head and neck, liver or kidney cancer.

This clone was observed once. This chain uses TRBV18 with TRBJ2-7, with D possibly TRBD1 on 5 matching bases. There are 14 residues in the CDR3. Between the trimmed V and J ends, which lost 2 bases and 4 bases, there was a span of 12 bases. CDR1 and CDR2 (germline): KGHSH, LQKENI. CDR3: CASSPADSAYEQYF. The CDR3 DNA follows: TGTGCCAGCTCACCAGCCGACAGTGCTTACGAGCAGTACTTC.

The V and J genes are TRBV5-1 and TRBJ1-3; TRBD1 matches at 8 bases. The CDR3 has 19 residues. Germline V gives CDR1 SGHRS, CDR2 YFSETQ. Trimming removed 5 bases from V and 0 bases from J; junction bases left unmatched: 16. DNA for the CDR3: TGCGCCAGCAGTCCCGGGACAGGATTTCTTCGACTCTCTGGAAACACCATATATTTT. Protein sequence: CASSPGTGFLRLSGNTIYF.

This chain joins TRBV9 and TRBJ1-2; the D gene is possibly TRBD1 (5 bases). Trimming took 2 bases from V and 3 from J, leaving 8 bases between them. The CDR3 consists of 13 residues. Per germline, CDR1 SGDLS and CDR2 YYNGEE. This CDR3 reads CASSVGGYYGYTF. In nucleotides, the CDR3 is TGTGCCAGCAGCGTGGGGGGATACTATGGCTACACCTTC.

V is TRBV28 and J is TRBJ1-1; TRBD1 is a possible D gene (5 bases). This CDR3 has 12 amino acids. The germline V and J ends were trimmed by 5 bases and 8 bases, with 12 bases remaining between them. Germline values: CDR1 MDHEN, CDR2 SYDVKM. The CDR3 region has the DNA TGTGCCAGCAGTCGCAGGGATTGGGAAGCTTTCTTT. Its protein product is CASSRRDWEAFF.

This chain links TRBV7-2 with TRBJ1-2; the D gene is possibly TRBD1 (5 bases). Germline lookup yields CDR1 SGHTA and CDR2 FQGNSA. This CDR3 contains 14 residues. V lost 1 base to trimming and J lost 6 bases, with 12 bases between them. The CDR3 protein is CASSLVGQGHGYTF. For the CDR3, the DNA is TGTGCCAGCAGCTTAGTGGGCCAGGGTCATGGCTACACCTTC. Based on the CDR3 plus reference TRBV7-2 and TRBJ1-2, the full variable domain is GAGVSQSPSNKVTEKGKDVELRCDPISGHTALYWYRQSLGQGLEFLIYFQGNSAPDKSGLPSDRFSAERTGGSVSTLTIQRTQQEDSAVYLCASSLVGQGHGYTFGSGTRLTVV.

J is TRBJ2-1 and V is TRBV2, with 9 bases lining up with TRBD2. Germline values: CDR1 SNHLY, CDR2 FYNNEI. This CDR3 is 16 amino acids long. V was clipped by 11 bases and J by 1 base; unmatched bases: 12. The CDR3 region is CARGPLTSGSYNEQFF. Here the CDR3 DNA reads TGTGCCCGGGGCCCCTTGACTAGCGGTTCCTACAATGAGCAGTTCTTC.

The chain carries TRBV7-2 and TRBJ2-5, with D possibly matching TRBD2 (7 bases). Germline V CDR1 and CDR2: SGHTA, FQGNSA. The CDR3 has 15 amino acids. V gave up 1 base and J gave up 5 bases, with 14 bases separating them. The CDR3 reads CASSLVGGGLETQYF. The CDR3 coding sequence is TGTGCCAGCAGCTTAGTAGGGGGGGGCCTGGAGACCCAGTACTTC.

The chain is built from TRBV9 and TRBJ2-2, with 12 bases lining up with TRBD2. V was clipped by 4 bases and J by 7 bases; unmatched bases: 8. CDR1 and CDR2 from the germline V gene are SGDLS and YYNGEE. The CDR3 length is 16 residues. CDR3 loop: CASSSLAGGLGGELFF. The CDR3 region has the DNA TGTGCCAGCAGCTCCCTAGCGGGAGGGCTCGGCGGGGAGCTGTTTTTT.

The chain links TRBV11-2 to TRBJ2-3, with 11 bases fitting TRBD1. Germline values: CDR1 SGHAT, CDR2 FQNNGV. The trim removed 3 bases at V and 5 bases at J, leaving 10 bases unmatched. This CDR3 region has 17 residues. The CDR3 DNA is TGTGCCAGCAGCTTTGGACAGGGGGCAGGTGTTGGAGATACGCAGTATTTT. Protein product: CASSFGQGAGVGDTQYF.

This chain links TRBV6-5 with TRBJ2-3, with 11 bases lining up with TRBD2. Germline V gene lookup returns CDR1 MNHEY and CDR2 SVGAGI. The CDR3 consists of 15 residues. V dropped 4 bases and J dropped 6; count of bases not matched to a gene: 6. The CDR3 loop reads CASSSLAGGRDTQYF. The DNA for the CDR3 is TGTGCCAGCAGTTCGCTAGCGGGGGGCCGTGATACGCAGTATTTT.

This chain joins TRBV19 and TRBJ1-1; D unclear. CDR1 is LNHDA and CDR2 is SQIVND in the germline V gene (reference sequence). This CDR3 spans 13 amino acids. Deletions cut 6 bases from V and 0 bases from J, with 8 bases between. The CDR3 DNA sequence: TGTGCCAGTAGCGGCGGGCTGAACACTGAAGCTTTCTTT. This gives the protein CASSGGLNTEAFF.

This clone appeared once. V gene TRBV7-9 combines with J gene TRBJ1-1; 7 bases are a match to TRBD1. From germline, CDR1 is SEHNR and CDR2 FQNEAQ (reference sequence). CDR3 length equals 13 residues. After removal of 5 bases from V and 1 base from J, the junction contained 1 base not matched to a gene. The CDR3 spells CASSRQGNTEAFF. CDR3 bases: TGTGCCAGCAGCCGACAGGGGAACACTGAAGCTTTCTTT.

In DNA, the CDR3 is TGCGCCGGCTGCCCTCGACCCACAGATACGCAGTATTTT. This encodes CAGCPRPTDTQYF. The chain recombines TRBV23-1 with TRBJ2-3; D gene uncertain. TRBV23-1 is given ORF status, its function remaining uncertain. The CDR3 contains 13 residues. Trimming removed 11 bases at V and 2 bases at J, with 14 bases between.

A single count supports this clone. CDR3 region: CASSPGTSGADTQYF. The CDR3, as DNA: TGTGCCAGCAGTCCCGGGACTAGTGGGGCAGATACGCAGTATTTT. The V and J genes are TRBV27 and TRBJ2-3, with 8 bases lining up with TRBD2. In germline, CDR1 is MNHEY, CDR2 SMNVEV (reference sequence). The V segment lost 5 bases and the J segment 4 bases; nucleotides outside the gene matches: 8. The CDR3 is made up of 15 amino acids.

This sequence joins TRBV5-1 and TRBJ1-1, with 8 bases matching TRBD1. J gave up 7 bases and V 3 bases, and 2 bases lay outside the gene matches. CDR3 length: 12 amino acids. In germline, CDR1 is SGHRS, CDR2 YFSETQ. The CDR3 sequence: CASSSGTGEAFF. CDR3 in DNA: TGCGCCAGCAGCTCTGGGACAGGTGAAGCTTTCTTT.

The V and J genes are TRBV11-3 and TRBJ2-1; D unclear. V gave up 1 base and J gave up 6 bases, with 16 bases separating them. Germline values: CDR1 SGHNT, CDR2 YENEEA. CDR3 length: 16 residues. The CDR3 nucleotides are TGTGCCAGCAGCTTAGCGTTTTCCCAAGTCGGCAATGAGCAGTTCTTC. Amino acid sequence: CASSLAFSQVGNEQFF.

This chain links TRBV5-4 with TRBJ2-3; TRBD1 or TRBD2 may be the D gene (5 bases each). Germline CDR1 is SGHNT and CDR2 is YYREEE (reference sequence). This CDR3 has 15 amino acids. The V end lost 3 bases, the J end lost 1 base, and 12 bases lay between the germline ends. The CDR3: CASSSGTARTDTQYF. CDR3 in DNA: TGTGCCAGCAGCTCCGGGACGGCCCGCACAGATACGCAGTATTTT.